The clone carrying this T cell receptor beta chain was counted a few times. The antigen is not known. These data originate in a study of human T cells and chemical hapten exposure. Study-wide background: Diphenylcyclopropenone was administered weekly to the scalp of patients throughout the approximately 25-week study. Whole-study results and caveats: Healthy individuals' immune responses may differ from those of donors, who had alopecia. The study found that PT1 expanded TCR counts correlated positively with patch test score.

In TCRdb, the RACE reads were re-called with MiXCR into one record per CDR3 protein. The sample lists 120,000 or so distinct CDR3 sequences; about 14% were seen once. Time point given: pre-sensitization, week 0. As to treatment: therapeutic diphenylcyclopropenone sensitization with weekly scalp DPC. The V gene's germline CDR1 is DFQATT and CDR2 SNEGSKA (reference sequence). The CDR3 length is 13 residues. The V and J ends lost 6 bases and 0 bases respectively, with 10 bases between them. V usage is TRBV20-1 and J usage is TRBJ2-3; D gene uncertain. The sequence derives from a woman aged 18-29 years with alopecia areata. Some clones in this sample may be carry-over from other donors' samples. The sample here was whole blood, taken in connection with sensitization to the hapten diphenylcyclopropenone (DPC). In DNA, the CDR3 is TGCAGTGCGGCGAGCAATAGCACAGATACGCAGTATTTT. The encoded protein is CSAASNSTDTQYF.